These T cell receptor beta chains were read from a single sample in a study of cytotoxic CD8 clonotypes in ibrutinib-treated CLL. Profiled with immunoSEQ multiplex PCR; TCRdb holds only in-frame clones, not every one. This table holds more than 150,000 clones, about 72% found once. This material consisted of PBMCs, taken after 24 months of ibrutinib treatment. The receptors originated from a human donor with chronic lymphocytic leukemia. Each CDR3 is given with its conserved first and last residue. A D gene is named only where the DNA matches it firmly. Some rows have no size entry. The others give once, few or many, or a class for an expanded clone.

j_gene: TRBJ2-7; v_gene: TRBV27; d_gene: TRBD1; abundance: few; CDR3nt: TGTGCCAGCAGTCGGGACAGACTTGGCTACGAGCAGTACTTC; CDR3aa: CASSRDRLGYEQYF
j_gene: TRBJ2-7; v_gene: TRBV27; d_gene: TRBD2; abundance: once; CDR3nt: TGTGCCAGCAGTTTAGGTTGGGCTAGCGGGAGTTCCGAGCAGTACTTC; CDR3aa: CASSLGWASGSSEQYF
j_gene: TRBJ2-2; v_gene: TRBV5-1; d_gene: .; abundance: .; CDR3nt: TGCGCCAGCAGCGCCCGAACCGAGGTCAGGGAGCTGTTTTTT; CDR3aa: CASSARTEVRELFF
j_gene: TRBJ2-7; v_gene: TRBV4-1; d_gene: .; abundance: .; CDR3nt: TGCGCCAGCAGCCAAGGAATCGGCAGGGCTCCCGAGCAGTACTTC; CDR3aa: CASSQGIGRAPEQYF
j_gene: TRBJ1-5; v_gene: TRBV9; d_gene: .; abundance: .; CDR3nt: TGTGCCAGCGGGAGGTCGTTAACTCAGCCCCAGCATTTT; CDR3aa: CASGRSLTQPQHF
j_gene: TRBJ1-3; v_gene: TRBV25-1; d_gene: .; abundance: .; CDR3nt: TGTGCCAGCAGTGATACAGCGCTCTCTGGAAACACCATATATTTT; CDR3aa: CASSDTALSGNTIYF
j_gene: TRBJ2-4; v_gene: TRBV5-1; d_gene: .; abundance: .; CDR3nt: TGCGCCAGCAGCTTGGGATTTGGCAAAAACATTCAGTACTTC; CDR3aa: CASSLGFGKNIQYF
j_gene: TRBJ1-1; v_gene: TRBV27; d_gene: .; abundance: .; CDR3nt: TGTGCCTCACAAGCAGCTCGTCGGACGAACACTGAAGCTTTCTTT; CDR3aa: CASQAARRTNTEAFF
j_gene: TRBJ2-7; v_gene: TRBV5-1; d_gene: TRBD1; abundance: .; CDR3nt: TGCGCCAGCAGCTCCGGGACAGGGTCCTACGAGCAGTACTTC; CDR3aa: CASSSGTGSYEQYF
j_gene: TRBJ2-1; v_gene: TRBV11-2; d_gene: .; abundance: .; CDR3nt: TGTGCCAGCATCCTTAGGGGGGCGGCCTACAATGAGCAGTTCTTC; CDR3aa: CASILRGAAYNEQFF
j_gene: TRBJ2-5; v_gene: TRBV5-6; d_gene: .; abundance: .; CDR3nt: TGTGCCAGCAGCTTGGCCTATAAGGGATACCAAGAGACCCAGTACTTC; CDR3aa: CASSLAYKGYQETQYF
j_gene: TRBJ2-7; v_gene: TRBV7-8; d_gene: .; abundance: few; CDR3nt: TGTGCCAGCAGCCCTTCGGGACCTCCTTACACCTACGAGCAGTACTTC; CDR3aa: CASSPSGPPYTYEQYF
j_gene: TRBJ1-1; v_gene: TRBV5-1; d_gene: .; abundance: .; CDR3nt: TGCGCCAGCAGCTTGGATCTTGGGGGGAGCACTGAAGCTTTCTTT; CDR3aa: CASSLDLGGSTEAFF
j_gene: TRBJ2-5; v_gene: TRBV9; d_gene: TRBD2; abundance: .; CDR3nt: TGTGCCAGCAGCGTCCAGCAAAGCGGGAGACAAGAGACCCAGTACTTC; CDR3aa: CASSVQQSGRQETQYF
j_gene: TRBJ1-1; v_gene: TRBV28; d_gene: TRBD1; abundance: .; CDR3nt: TGTGCCAGCAGTCTCCTCAGACAGGGCCGGGAGGCTTTCTTT; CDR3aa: CASSLLRQGREAFF
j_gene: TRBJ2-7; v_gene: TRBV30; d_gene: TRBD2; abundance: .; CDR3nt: TGTGCCTGGAATATAGCCAGCGGGAACTCCTACGAGCAGTACTTC; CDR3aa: CAWNIASGNSYEQYF
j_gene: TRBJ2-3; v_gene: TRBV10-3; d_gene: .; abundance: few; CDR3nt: TGTGCCATCAGTGGGGGCGGTACAGATACGCAGTATTTT; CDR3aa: CAISGGGTDTQYF